Below, 14 T cell receptor beta chains from the same sample are listed, as sequenced in a study of T-cell reconstitution after alpha-beta-depleted transplantation in children. Preparation of the TCRbeta library was carried out with unique molecular identifiers. From the PCR reads, TCRdb called clonotypes with MiXCR, one entry per CDR3 protein. This sample carries some 520,000 distinct CDR3 sequences, approximately 30% of them seen once, and the ten largest clones take 2% to 3%. The sample here was PBMCs from the stem cell graft donor, taken from the stem cell graft. Receptor source: a human donor who donated a stem cell graft to a child with aplastic anemia.

The chain is built from TRBV7-2 and TRBJ1-6, with TRBD1 matching over 7 bases. From germline, CDR1 is SGHTA and CDR2 FQGNSA. CDR3 length: 19 residues. Trimming cost V 0 bases and J 1 base; bases outside gene matches: 9. The CDR3 DNA sequence: TGTGCCAGCAGCTTAGCGCTAGCAGGGGGAGGGTCCTATAATTCACCCCTCCACTTT. This codes for CASSLALAGGGSYNSPLHF.

The rearrangement joins TRBV11-3 to TRBJ2-2; either TRBD1 or TRBD2 may fit D (6 bases each). CDR3 length: 16 amino acids. Germline assignment: CDR1 SGHNT and CDR2 YENEEA. Trimming stripped 1 base from V and 3 bases from J, with 12 bases between. CDR3 nucleotide sequence: TGTGCCAGCAGCTTAGCAGTCGGGGGCGACACCGGGGAGCTGTTTTTT. Its protein is CASSLAVGGDTGELFF.

The chain employs TRBV18 and TRBJ1-5; a possible D gene is TRBD1 (6 bases). V lost 3 bases and J 3 bases, leaving 12 bases between the germline ends. The CDR3 extends over 15 amino acids. Per the germline V gene, CDR1 is KGHSH and CDR2 is LQKENI. The CDR3 bases are TGTGCCAGCTCACCGCGGACAGCCAACAATCAGCCCCAGCATTTT. Translating it yields CASSPRTANNQPQHF.

This chain joins TRBV12-3 or TRBV12-4 and TRBJ2-5; D tentatively reads TRBD1 or TRBD2 (5 bases each). V gave up 4 bases and J gave up 3 bases, with 12 bases separating them. The CDR3 runs 14 residues. CDR3 region: CASSSGTHEETQYF. DNA of the CDR3: TGTGCCAGCAGTTCCGGGACCCACGAAGAGACCCAGTACTTC.

The chain employs TRBV29-1 and TRBJ1-2; a weak D match, TRBD1 (5 bases). CDR3 length: 13 amino acids. The V gene lost 6 bases and the J gene lost 3 bases, with 14 bases spanning the gap. Germline V gene lookup returns CDR1 SQVTM and CDR2 ANQGSEA. In nucleotides, the CDR3 is TGCAGCGTCCGGGACGAAGGATACTATGGCTACACCTTC. This translates into CSVRDEGYYGYTF.

This rearrangement joins TRBV18 to TRBJ1-2; no clear D gene. The germline CDR1 and CDR2 sequences are KGHSH and LQKENI. V gave up 2 bases and J gave up 5 bases, with 9 bases separating them. This CDR3 contains 13 residues. Here the CDR3 DNA reads TGTGCCAGCTCACCAGGACTGAGTTATGGCTACACCTTC. Amino acids: CASSPGLSYGYTF.

The chain carries TRBV4-3 and TRBJ2-1; D possibly uses TRBD1 or TRBD2 (6 bases each). The germline CDR1 and CDR2 sequences are LGHNA and YSLEER. Trimming removed 1 base at V and 4 bases at J, with 14 bases between. The CDR3 has 16 residues. Here the CDR3 reads CASSQARGQGYNEQFF. CDR3 DNA sequence: TGCGCCAGCAGCCAAGCACGGGGGCAAGGGTACAATGAGCAGTTCTTC.

In this sample, this clonotype turned up a few times. The V and J genes are TRBV7-2 and TRBJ2-3, with 8 bases identical to TRBD1. Trimming at V came to 0 bases and at J to 2 bases, leaving 16 bases not matched to a gene. Per the germline V gene, CDR1 is SGHTA and CDR2 is FQGNSA. The CDR3 length is 20 residues. In DNA form, the CDR3 reads TGTGCCAGCAGCTTAGCGTCGCAGGGGGCCCGCGGACAGATCACAGATACGCAGTATTTT. Translated, it gives CASSLASQGARGQITDTQYF.

This clonotype was observed a single time. The chain recombines TRBV6-2 or TRBV6-3 with TRBJ2-1; a weak D match, TRBD2 (6 bases). CDR1 is MNHEY, CDR2 SVGEGT, per germline. The CDR3 runs to 13 residues. The V gene lost 11 bases and the J gene lost 2 bases, with 13 bases spanning the gap. The CDR3 DNA follows: TGTGCCCGGGCGCGGGGCGCCTACAATGAGCAGTTCTTC. Translation gives CARARGAYNEQFF.

This clonotype was found a few times. This chain links TRBV6-2 or TRBV6-3 with TRBJ2-7; 10 positions agree with TRBD2. V dropped 6 bases and J dropped 4; count of bases not matched to a gene: 0. The CDR3 totals 12 residues. Germline lookup yields CDR1 MNHEY and CDR2 SVGEGT. The DNA of the CDR3 is TGTGCCAGCAGGGGACTAGCGTACGAGCAGTACGTC. Translating it yields CASRGLAYEQYV.

This clonotype appeared a few times. V and J are TRBV12-3 or TRBV12-4 and TRBJ1-1, with D hard to call. The CDR3 covers 14 residues. Between the trimmed V and J ends, which lost 6 bases and 0 bases, there was a span of 11 bases. CDR3 sequence: CASSRPVLNTEAFF. Here the CDR3 DNA reads TGTGCCAGCAGCCGACCCGTTTTGAACACTGAAGCTTTCTTT.

This rearrangement joins TRBV12-3 or TRBV12-4 to TRBJ1-1; D is undetermined. The CDR3 length is 14 residues. Trimming left V 4 bases short and J 0 bases short, with 9 bases between. CDR3 sequence reads: CASSYGRLNTEAFF. As DNA, the CDR3 is TGTGCCAGCAGTTATGGACGGCTGAACACTGAAGCTTTCTTT.

This clonotype has more than one count but fewer than ten. The chain carries TRBV20-1 and TRBJ2-1, with 10 bases that match TRBD2. The CDR3 spans 14 residues. Germline V gene sequence: CDR1 DFQATT, CDR2 SNEGSKA (reference sequence). The junction had 5 bases not matched to a gene; V was cut back by 3 bases and J by 6 bases. The CDR3 DNA reads TGCAGTGCTAGTCAGGTAGCGGGAGGCAATGAGCAGTTCTTC. This sequence encodes CSASQVAGGNEQFF.

The CDR3 region is CASSWGGGAGTDTQYF. The CDR3 DNA is TGTGCCAGCAGTTGGGGGGGGGGCGCGGGCACAGATACGCAGTATTTT. The V call is TRBV11-2, the J call TRBJ2-3, with D possibly matching TRBD2 (7 bases). V lost 6 bases to trimming and J lost 1 base, with 17 bases between them. CDR3 length: 16 amino acids. Germline CDR1 SGHAT, CDR2 FQNNGV.